This T cell receptor (beta chain) was profiled in a study of T cell repertoires in cytomegalovirus infection. Across the whole study: Use of recently identified HLA-C-restricted and well-studied HLA-B-restricted CMV epitopes was part of the study. Indicated by public TCR beta signatures were CMV infection and matching HLA type.

Study observations and caveats: Based on cumulative public TCR beta family frequency, carriers of CMV plus the relevant HLA were identified. There were HLA-C-restricted CMV-specific TCR beta clonotypes dominating the ex vivo response.

Each CDR3 protein gets one entry after TCRdb re-called the reads with MiXCR. Among roughly 170,000 distinct CDR3 sequences listed, about 20% were seen once. There are a few counts of this clonotype. Its specificity is not known. Here the sequenced sample was CD8+ T cells from cultured PBMCs, taken from culture after CMV antigen stimulation. This sequence was found in a human donor in good health (CMV status not recorded). Some clones in this sample may be carry-over from other donors' samples.

CDR3 sequence reads: CASSSPTGGVGTDTQYF. CDR3 bases: TGTGCCAGCAGCTCCCCGACAGGGGGGGTTGGCACAGATACGCAGTATTTT. The chain has TRBV7-6 and TRBJ2-3; 9 bases align to TRBD1. CDR3 size: 17 residues. V shed 4 bases and J 1 base; nucleotides not matched to a gene: 9. In germline, CDR1 is SGHVS, CDR2 FNYEAQ.